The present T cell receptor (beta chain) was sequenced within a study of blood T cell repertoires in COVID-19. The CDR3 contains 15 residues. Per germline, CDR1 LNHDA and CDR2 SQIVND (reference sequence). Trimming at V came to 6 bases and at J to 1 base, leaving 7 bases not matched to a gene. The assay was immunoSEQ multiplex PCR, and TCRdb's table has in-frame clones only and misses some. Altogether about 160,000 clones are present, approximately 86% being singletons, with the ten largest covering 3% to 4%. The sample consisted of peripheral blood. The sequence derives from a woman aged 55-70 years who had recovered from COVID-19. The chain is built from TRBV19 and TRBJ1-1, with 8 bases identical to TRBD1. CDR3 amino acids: CASSPTDRGNTEAFF. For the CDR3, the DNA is TGTGCCAGTAGCCCTACTGACAGGGGGAACACTGAAGCTTTCTTT.